This T cell receptor beta chain emerged from a study of blood T cell repertoires in COVID-19. Authors' processing steps: By means of reference gene primer amplification, nucleated cell counts were estimated. Clones were sequenced by immunoSEQ multiplex PCR, and TCRdb holds only the in-frame ones, with some missing. Clone size and the V and J calls come from that table; the DNA yielded D and trimming. The data show roughly 670,000 clones, approximately 90% seen once. The V gene lost 0 bases and the J gene lost 3 bases, with 9 bases spanning the gap. This CDR3 has 14 amino acids. Germline V gene data show CDR1 as LGHNA and CDR2 as YSLEER.

Material for sequencing was peripheral blood. The TCR originated in a woman younger than 35 with acute or convalescent COVID-19. The chain is built from TRBV4-3 and TRBJ2-7; a weak D match, TRBD2 (6 bases). The CDR3 is CASSQDQRVYEQYF. In DNA, the CDR3 is TGCGCCAGCAGCCAAGACCAGCGGGTCTACGAGCAGTACTTC.